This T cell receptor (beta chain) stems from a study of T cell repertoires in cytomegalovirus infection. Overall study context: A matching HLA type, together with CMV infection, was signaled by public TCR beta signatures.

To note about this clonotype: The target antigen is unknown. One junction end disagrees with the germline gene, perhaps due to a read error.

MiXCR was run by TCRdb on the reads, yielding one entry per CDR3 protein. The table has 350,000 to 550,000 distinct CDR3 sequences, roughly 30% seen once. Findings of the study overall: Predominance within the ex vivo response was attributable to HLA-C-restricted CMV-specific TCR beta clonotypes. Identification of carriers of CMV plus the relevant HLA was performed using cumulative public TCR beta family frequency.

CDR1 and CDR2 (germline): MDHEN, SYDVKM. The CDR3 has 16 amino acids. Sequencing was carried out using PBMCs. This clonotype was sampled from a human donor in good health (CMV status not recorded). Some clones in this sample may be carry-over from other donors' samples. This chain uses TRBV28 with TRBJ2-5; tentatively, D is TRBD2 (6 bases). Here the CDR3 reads CASSLWASVPQEPKSF. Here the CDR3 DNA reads TGTGCAAGCAGTTTATGGGCTAGCGTGCCCCAAGAGCCCAAGTCCTTC.